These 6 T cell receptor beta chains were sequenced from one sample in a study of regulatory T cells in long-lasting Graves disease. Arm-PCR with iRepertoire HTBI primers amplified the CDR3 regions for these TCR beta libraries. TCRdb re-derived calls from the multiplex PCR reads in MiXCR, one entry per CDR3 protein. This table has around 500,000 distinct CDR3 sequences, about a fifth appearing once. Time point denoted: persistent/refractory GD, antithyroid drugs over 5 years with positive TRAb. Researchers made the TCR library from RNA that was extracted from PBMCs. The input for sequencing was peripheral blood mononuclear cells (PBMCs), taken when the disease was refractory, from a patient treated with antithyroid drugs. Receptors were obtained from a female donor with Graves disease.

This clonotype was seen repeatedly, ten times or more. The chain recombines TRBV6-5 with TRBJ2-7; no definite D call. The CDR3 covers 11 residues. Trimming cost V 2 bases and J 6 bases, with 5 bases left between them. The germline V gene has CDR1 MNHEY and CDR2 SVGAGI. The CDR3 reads CASSYPSEQYF. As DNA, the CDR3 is TGTGCCAGCAGTTACCCATCCGAGCAGTACTTC.

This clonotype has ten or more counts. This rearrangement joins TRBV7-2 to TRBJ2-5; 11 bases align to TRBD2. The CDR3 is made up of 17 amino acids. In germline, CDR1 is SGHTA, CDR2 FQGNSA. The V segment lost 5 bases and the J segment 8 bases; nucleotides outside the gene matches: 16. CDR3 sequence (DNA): TGTGCCAGCAGCCCAGAGTCTAGCGGGAGGTTCCTAGACACCCAGTACTTC. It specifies CASSPESSGRFLDTQYF. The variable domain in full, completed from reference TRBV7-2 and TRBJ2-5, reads GAGVSQSPSNKVTEKGKDVELRCDPISGHTALYWYRQSLGQGLEFLIYFQGNSAPDKSGLPSDRFSAERTGGSVSTLTIQRTQQEDSAVYLCASSPESSGRFLDTQYFGPGTRLLVL.

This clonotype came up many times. CDR3 in DNA: TGTGCCAGCAGTTCAGATATAGGGGACCATCAGCCCCAGCATTTT. Amino acid sequence: CASSSDIGDHQPQHF. The V gene is TRBV28, the J gene TRBJ1-5, with D possibly matching TRBD1 (5 bases). Germline V CDR1 and CDR2: MDHEN, SYDVKM. This CDR3 spans 15 amino acids. V lost 4 bases and J 5 bases, leaving 15 bases between the germline ends.

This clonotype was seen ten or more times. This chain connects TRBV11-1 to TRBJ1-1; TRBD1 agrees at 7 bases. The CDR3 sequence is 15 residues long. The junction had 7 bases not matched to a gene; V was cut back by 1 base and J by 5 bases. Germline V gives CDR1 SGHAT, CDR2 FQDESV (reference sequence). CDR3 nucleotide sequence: TGTGCCAGCAGCTTAGGACAACAGGGGTGGACTGAAGCTTTCTTT. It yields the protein CASSLGQQGWTEAFF.

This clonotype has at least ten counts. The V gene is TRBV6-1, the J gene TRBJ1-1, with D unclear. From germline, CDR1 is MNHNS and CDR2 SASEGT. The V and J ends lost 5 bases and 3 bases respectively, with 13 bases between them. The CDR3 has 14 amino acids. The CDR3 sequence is CASSRKERHTEAFF. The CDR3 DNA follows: TGTGCCAGCAGTAGAAAAGAAAGACACACTGAAGCTTTCTTT.

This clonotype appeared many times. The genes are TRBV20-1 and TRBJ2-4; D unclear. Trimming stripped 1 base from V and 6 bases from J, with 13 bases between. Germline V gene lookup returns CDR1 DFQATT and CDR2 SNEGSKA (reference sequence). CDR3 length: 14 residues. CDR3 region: CSARGVDHANIQYF. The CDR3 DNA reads TGCAGTGCTAGAGGTGTCGACCACGCAAACATTCAGTACTTC.